This TCR beta chain originates from a study of T cell repertoires in cytomegalovirus infection. About the research overall: CMV infection and matching HLA type were both indicated by public TCR beta signatures. The study's findings and limits: CMV-specific TCR beta clonotypes restricted by HLA-C were the ones dominating the ex vivo response. Frequencies of public TCR beta families were cumulated, and this identified carriers of CMV plus the relevant HLA.

MiXCR, run by TCRdb on the reads, gives a single entry per CDR3 protein. The data contain under 300,000 distinct CDR3 sequences, around an eighth of them singletons. The CDR3 is 14 residues long. Per germline, CDR1 SGHTA and CDR2 FQGTGA. The V and J ends lost 5 bases and 6 bases, in that order; junction bases with no gene match: 6. With respect to this clonotype: Antigen unknown.

The chain links TRBV7-3 to TRBJ2-1; 8 bases fit TRBD2. The receptor's source is a human donor in good health (CMV status not recorded). Some clones in this sample may be carry-over from other donors' samples. Specimen: PBMCs. This chain's CDR3 is CASSPGTSVNEQFF. Here the CDR3 DNA reads TGTGCCAGCAGCCCCGGGACTAGTGTCAATGAGCAGTTCTTC.